This record looks at one T cell receptor beta chain sequence and its context. The data stem from a study of cytotoxic CD8 clonotypes in ibrutinib-treated CLL. The data were produced by immunoSEQ multiplex PCR, yet TCRdb's version contains in-frame clones alone and is incomplete. Of hundreds of thousands of clones in the sample, 79% were seen once. V was cut by 7 bases and J by 7 bases, with 14 bases left in between. The CDR3 sequence is 13 residues long. Germline values: CDR1 SNHLY, CDR2 FYNNEI. This receptor was obtained from a human donor with chronic lymphocytic leukemia. The V gene is TRBV2, the J gene TRBJ1-5; perhaps TRBD1 as D (5 bases). The sample consisted of PBMCs, taken after 12 months of ibrutinib treatment. CDR3 nucleotides: TGTGCCAGCACCGATCGGGGGGGGCAGCCCCAGCATTTT. It encodes CASTDRGGQPQHF.